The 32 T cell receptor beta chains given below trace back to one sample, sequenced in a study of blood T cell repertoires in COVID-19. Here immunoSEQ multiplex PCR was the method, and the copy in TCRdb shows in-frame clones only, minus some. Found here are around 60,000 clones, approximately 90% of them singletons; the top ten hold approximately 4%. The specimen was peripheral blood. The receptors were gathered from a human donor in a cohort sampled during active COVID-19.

The chain's CDR3 is CASSQEGTGFYKQYF. Here the CDR3 DNA reads TGCGCCAGCAGCCAAGAAGGGACAGGCTTCTATAAGCAGTACTTC. The V call is TRBV4-3, the J call TRBJ2-7, with 8 bases identical to TRBD1. Per germline, CDR1 LGHNA and CDR2 YSLEER. The ends lost 0 bases at V and 8 bases at J; junction bases unmatched: 9. The CDR3 loop spans 15 amino acids.

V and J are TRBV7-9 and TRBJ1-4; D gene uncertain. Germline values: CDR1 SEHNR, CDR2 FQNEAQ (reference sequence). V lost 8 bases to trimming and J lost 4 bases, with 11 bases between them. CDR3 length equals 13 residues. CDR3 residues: CASSELFNEKLFF. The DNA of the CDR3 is TGTGCCAGCTCGGAGCTGTTTAATGAAAAACTGTTTTTT.

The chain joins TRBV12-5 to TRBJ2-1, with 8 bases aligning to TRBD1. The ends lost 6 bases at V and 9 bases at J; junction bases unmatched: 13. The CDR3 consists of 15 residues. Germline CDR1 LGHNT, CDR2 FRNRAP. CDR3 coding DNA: TGTGCTAGTGGCCTCGGACAGGGTGATCTGGGTGAGCAGTTCTTC. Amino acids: CASGLGQGDLGEQFF.

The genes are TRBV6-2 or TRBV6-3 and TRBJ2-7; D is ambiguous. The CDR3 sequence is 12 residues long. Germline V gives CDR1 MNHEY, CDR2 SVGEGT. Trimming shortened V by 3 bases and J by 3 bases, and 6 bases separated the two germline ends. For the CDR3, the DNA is TGTGCCAGCAGTTATATTGTCTACGAGCAGTACTTC. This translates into CASSYIVYEQYF.

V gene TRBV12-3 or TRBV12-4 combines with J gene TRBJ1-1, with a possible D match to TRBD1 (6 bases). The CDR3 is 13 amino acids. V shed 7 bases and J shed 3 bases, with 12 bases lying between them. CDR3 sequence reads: CASKVTGYTEAFF. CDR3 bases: TGTGCCAGCAAAGTTACAGGGTACACTGAAGCTTTCTTT.

CDR3 loop: CASSVGGPLEETQYF. The DNA of the CDR3 is TGTGCCAGCAGCGTAGGAGGGCCCCTGGAGGAGACCCAGTACTTC. The chain is built from TRBV9 and TRBJ2-5, with D possibly matching TRBD2 (5 bases). CDR1 is SGDLS and CDR2 is YYNGEE in the germline V gene. CDR3 length: 15 residues. The ends were cut back, 0 bases at V and 5 bases at J, with 14 bases in the middle.

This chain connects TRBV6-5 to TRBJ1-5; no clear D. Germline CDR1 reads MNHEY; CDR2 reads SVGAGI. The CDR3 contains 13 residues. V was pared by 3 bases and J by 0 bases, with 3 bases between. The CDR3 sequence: CASSYNSNQPQHF. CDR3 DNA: TGTGCCAGCAGTTATAATAGCAATCAGCCCCAGCATTTT.

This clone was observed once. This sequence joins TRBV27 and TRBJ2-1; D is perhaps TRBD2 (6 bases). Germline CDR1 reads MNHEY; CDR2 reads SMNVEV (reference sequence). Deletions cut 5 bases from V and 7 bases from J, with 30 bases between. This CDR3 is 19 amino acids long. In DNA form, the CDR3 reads TGTGCCAGCAGTCCAGTGACTAGTTTCCCGCCGAGTCCTAGGAATGAGCAGTTCTTC. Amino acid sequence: CASSPVTSFPPSPRNEQFF.

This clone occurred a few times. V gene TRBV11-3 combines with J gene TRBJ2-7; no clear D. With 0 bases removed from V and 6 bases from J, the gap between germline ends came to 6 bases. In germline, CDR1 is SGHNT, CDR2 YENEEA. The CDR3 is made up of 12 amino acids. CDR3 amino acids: CASSLDPCEQYF. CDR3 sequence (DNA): TGTGCCAGCAGCTTAGATCCTTGCGAGCAGTACTTC.

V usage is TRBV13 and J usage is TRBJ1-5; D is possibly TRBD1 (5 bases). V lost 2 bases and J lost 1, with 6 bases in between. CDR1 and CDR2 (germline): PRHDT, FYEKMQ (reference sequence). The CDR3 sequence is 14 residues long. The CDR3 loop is CASSLRGSNQPQHF. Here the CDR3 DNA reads TGTGCCAGCAGCTTACGGGGGAGCAATCAGCCCCAGCATTTT.

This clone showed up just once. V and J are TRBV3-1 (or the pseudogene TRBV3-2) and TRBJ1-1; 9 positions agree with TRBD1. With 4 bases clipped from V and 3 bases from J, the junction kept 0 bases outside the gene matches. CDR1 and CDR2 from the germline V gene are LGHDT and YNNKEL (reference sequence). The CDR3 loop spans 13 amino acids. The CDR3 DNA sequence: TGTGCCAGCAGCCGGGACAGGGACACTGAAGCTTTCTTT. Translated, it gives CASSRDRDTEAFF.

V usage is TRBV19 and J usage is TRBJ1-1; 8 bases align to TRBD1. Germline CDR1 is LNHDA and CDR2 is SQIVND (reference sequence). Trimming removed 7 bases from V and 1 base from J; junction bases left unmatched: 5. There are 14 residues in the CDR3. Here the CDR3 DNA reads TGTGCCAGTAACTTCAGGGGGCAGAACACTGAAGCTTTCTTT. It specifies CASNFRGQNTEAFF.

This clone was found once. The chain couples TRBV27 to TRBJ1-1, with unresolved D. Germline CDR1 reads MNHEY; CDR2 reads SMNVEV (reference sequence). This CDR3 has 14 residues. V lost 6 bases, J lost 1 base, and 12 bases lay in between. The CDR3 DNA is TGTGCCAGCAGCCTAACAGTCGGGAACACTGAAGCTTTCTTT. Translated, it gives CASSLTVGNTEAFF.

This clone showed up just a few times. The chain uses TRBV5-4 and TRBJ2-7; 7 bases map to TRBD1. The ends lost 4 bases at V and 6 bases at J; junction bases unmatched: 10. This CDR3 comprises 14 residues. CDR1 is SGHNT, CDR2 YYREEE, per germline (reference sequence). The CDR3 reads CASSQLTGLGEQYF. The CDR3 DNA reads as TGTGCCAGCAGCCAATTGACAGGGCTGGGCGAGCAGTACTTC.

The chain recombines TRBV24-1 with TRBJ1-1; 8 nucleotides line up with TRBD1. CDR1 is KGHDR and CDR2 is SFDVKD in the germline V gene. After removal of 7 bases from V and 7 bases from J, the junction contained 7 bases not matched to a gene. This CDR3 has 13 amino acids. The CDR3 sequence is CATSPTGVDEAFF. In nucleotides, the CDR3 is TGTGCCACCAGCCCGACAGGGGTTGATGAAGCTTTCTTT.

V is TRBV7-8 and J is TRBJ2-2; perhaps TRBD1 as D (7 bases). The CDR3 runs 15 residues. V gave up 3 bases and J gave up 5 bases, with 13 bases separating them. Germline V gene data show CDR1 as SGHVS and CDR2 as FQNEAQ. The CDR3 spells CASSFRDSGTGELFF. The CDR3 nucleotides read TGTGCCAGCAGCTTCCGGGACAGCGGGACCGGGGAGCTGTTTTTT.

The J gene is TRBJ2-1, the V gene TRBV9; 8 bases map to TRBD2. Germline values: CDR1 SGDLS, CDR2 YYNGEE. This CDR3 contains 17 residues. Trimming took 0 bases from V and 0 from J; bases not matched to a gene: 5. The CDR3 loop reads CASSVGVSGTSYNEQFF. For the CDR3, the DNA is TGTGCCAGCAGCGTAGGGGTTAGCGGGACCTCCTACAATGAGCAGTTCTTC.

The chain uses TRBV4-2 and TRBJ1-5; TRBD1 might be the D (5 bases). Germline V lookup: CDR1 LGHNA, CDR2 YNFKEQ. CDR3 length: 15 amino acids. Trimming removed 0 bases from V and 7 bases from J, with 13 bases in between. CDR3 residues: CASSQDQGAEQPQHF. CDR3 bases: TGTGCCAGCAGCCAAGATCAGGGCGCCGAACAGCCCCAGCATTTT.

DNA for the CDR3: TGTGCCTGGAGAGTACCAGGACAGATGGACTCCTACGAGCAGTACTTC. This gives the protein CAWRVPGQMDSYEQYF. This chain uses TRBV30 with TRBJ2-7; tentatively, D is TRBD1 (6 bases). Germline V lookup: CDR1 GTSNPN, CDR2 SVGIG (reference sequence). There are 16 residues in the CDR3. V shed 3 bases and J shed 0 bases, with 18 bases lying between them.

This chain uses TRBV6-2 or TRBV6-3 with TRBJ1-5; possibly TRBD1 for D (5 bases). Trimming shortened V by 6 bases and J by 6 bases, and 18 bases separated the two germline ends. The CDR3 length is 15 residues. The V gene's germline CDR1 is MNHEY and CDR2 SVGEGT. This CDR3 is CASSSKGKGSQPQHF. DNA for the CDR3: TGTGCCAGCAGCTCCAAGGGGAAGGGCTCTCAGCCCCAGCATTTT.

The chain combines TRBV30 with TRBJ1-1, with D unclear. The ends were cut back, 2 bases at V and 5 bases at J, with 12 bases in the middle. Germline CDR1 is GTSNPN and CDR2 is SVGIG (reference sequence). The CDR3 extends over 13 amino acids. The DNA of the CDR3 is TGTGCCTGGAGTTACACCCGGCGGACTGAAGCTTTCTTT. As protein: CAWSYTRRTEAFF.

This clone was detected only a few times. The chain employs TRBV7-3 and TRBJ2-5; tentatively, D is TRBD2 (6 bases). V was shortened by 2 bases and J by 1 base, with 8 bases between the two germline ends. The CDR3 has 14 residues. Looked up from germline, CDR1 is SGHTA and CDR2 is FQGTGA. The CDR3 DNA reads TGTGCCAGCAGCTTAGGGGGGTTCCAAGAGACCCAGTACTTC. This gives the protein CASSLGGFQETQYF. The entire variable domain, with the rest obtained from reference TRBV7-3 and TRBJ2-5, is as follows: GAGVSQTPSNKVTEKGKYVELRCDPISGHTALYWYRQSLGQGPEFLIYFQGTGAADDSGLPNDRFFAVRPEGSVSTLKIQRTERGDSAVYLCASSLGGFQETQYFGPGTRLLVL.

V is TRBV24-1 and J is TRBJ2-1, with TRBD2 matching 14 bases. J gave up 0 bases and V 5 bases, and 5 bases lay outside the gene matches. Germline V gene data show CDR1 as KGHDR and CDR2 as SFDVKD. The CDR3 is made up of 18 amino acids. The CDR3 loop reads CATSGLGLAGGSYNEQFF. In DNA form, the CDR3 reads TGTGCCACCAGTGGTCTCGGACTAGCGGGAGGCTCCTACAATGAGCAGTTCTTC.

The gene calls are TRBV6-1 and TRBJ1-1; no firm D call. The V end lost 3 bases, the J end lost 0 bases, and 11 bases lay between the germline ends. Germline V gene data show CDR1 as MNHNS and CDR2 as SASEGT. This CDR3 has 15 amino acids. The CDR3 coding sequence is TGTGCCAGCAGTGACCTCCGGGAAATGAACACTGAAGCTTTCTTT. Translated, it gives CASSDLREMNTEAFF.

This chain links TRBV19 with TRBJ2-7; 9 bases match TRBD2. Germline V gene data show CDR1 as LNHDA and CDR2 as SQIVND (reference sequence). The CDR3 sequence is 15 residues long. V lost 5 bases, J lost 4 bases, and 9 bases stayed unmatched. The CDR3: CASSRGGGEGYEQYF. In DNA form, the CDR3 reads TGTGCCAGTAGTCGCGGCGGGGGGGAGGGATACGAGCAGTACTTC. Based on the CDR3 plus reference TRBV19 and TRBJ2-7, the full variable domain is DGGITQSPKYLFRKEGQNVTLSCEQNLNHDAMYWYRQDPGQGLRLIYYSQIVNDFQKGDIAEGYSVSREKKESFPLTVTSAQKNPTAFYLCASSRGGGEGYEQYFGPGTRLTVT.

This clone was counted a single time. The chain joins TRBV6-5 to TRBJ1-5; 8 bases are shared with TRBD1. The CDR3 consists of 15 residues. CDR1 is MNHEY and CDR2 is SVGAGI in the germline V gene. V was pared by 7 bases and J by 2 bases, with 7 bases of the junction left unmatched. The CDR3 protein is CASTLDRGGNQPQHF. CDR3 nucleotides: TGTGCCAGCACTCTTGACAGGGGAGGCAATCAGCCCCAGCATTTT.

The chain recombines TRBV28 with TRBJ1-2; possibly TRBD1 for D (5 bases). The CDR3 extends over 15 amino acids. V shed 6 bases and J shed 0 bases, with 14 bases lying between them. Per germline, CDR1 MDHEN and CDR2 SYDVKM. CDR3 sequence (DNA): TGTGCCAGCAGCCTAGGGGCTACTACTAACTATGGCTACACCTTC. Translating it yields CASSLGATTNYGYTF.

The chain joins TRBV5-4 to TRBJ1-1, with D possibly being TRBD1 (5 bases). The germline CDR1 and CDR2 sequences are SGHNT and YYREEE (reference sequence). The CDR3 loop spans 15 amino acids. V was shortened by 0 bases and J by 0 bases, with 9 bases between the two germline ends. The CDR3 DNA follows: TGTGCCAGCAGCTTGGGACAGTACTTGAACACTGAAGCTTTCTTT. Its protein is CASSLGQYLNTEAFF.

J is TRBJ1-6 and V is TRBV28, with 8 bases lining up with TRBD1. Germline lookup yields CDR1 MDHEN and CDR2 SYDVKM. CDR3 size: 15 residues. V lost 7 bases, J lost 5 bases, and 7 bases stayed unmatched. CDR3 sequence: CASIPTGANNSPLHF. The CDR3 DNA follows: TGTGCCAGCATCCCGACAGGGGCGAATAATTCACCCCTCCACTTT.

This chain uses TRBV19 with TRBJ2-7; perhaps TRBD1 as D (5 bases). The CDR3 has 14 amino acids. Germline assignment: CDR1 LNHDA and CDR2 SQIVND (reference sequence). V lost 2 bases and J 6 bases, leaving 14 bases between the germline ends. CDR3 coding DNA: TGTGCCAGTAGTATAAGTCACGAAGGGGTCGAGCAGTACTTC. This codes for CASSISHEGVEQYF.

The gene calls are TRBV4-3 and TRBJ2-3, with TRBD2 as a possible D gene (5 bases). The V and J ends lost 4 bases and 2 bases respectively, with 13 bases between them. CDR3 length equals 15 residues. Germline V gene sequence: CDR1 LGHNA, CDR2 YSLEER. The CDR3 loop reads CASSPLGTPTDTQYF. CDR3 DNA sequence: TGCGCCAGCAGCCCACTAGGCACACCCACAGATACGCAGTATTTT.

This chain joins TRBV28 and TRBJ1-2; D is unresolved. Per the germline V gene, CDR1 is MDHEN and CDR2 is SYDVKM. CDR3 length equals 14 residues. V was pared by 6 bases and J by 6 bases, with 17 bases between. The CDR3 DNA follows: TGTGCCAGCAGCCTGAGCAGGCCGGGAAATGGCTACACCTTC. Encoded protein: CASSLSRPGNGYTF.